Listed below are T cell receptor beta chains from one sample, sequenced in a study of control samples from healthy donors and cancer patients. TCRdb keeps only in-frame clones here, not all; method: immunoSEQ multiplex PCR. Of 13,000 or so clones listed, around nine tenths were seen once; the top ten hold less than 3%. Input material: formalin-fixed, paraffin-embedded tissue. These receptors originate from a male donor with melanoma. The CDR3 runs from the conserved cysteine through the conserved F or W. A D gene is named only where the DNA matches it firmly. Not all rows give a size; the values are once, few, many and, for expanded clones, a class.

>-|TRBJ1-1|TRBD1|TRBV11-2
CASSLHTPDRGWTEAFF
TGTGCCAGCAGCCTCCACACCCCAGACAGGGGATGGACTGAAGCTTTCTTT
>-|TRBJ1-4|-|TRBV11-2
CASRGGGEKLFF
TGTGCCAGCAGGGGAGGTGGCGAAAAACTGTTTTTT
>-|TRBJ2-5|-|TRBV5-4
CASSVSGSTGLGETQYF
TGTGCCAGCAGCGTTTCCGGCTCGACAGGATTGGGAGAGACCCAGTACTTC
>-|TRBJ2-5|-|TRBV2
CASSESLPGTQYF
TGTGCCAGCAGTGAAAGTCTACCAGGGACCCAGTACTTC
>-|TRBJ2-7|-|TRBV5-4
CASSHRSHEQYF
TGTGCCAGCAGTCACAGGAGCCACGAGCAGTACTTC
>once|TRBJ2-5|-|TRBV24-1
CATSDPRQGGSGETQYF
TGTGCCACCAGTGATCCTCGGCAGGGGGGCTCTGGGGAGACCCAGTACTTC
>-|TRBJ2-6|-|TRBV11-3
CASSLDLGGVLTF
TGTGCCAGCAGCTTAGATTTGGGCGGCGTCCTGACTTTC
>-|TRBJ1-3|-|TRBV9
CASSRDTLFSGNTIYF
TGTGCCAGCAGCCGGGACACTCTTTTCTCTGGAAACACCATATATTTT
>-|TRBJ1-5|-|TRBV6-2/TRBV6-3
CASSYLQGNQPQHF
TGTGCCAGCAGTTATTTACAGGGCAATCAGCCCCAGCATTTT
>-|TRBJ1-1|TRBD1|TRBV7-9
CASQQGAEAFF
TGTGCCAGCCAACAGGGGGCTGAAGCTTTCTTT
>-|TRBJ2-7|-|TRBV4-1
CASSQVSAYEQYF
TGTGCCAGCAGCCAGGTTTCAGCCTACGAGCAGTACTTC
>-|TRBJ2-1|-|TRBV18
CASSPMELVGGNEQFF
TGTGCCAGCTCACCAATGGAACTAGTTGGGGGAAATGAGCAGTTCTTC
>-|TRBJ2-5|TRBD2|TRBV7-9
CASSPTSGSGGETQYF
TGTGCCAGCAGCCCGACTAGCGGGAGTGGCGGTGAGACCCAGTACTTC
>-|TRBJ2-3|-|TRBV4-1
CASSRPGSSDTQYF
TGCGCCAGTTCTCGGCCAGGGAGCTCCGATACGCAGTATTTT
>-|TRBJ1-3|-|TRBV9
CASSVESGNTIYF
TGTGCCAGCAGCGTAGAAAGTGGAAACACCATATATTTT
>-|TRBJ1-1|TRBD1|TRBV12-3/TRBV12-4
CASSGTGWTAFF
TGTGCCAGCAGTGGGACAGGGTGGACAGCTTTCTTT
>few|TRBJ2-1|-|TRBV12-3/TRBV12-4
CASSRDNEQFF
TGTGCCAGCAGCCGAGACAATGAGCAGTTCTTC
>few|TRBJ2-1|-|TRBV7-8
CASRALGGEGNEQFF
TGTGCCAGCAGGGCTCTGGGGGGAGAGGGTAATGAGCAGTTCTTC
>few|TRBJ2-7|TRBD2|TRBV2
CASGLAGWRYEQYF
TGTGCCAGCGGCCTAGCGGGATGGAGATACGAGCAGTACTTC
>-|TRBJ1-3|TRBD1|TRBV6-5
CASSGTVNTIYF
TGTGCCAGCAGCGGGACAGTCAACACCATATATTTT
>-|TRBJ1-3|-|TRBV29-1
CSVEGGSGNTIYF
TGCAGCGTTGAAGGCGGTTCTGGAAACACCATATATTTT
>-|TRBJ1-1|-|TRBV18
CASSPGLNTEAFF
TGTGCCAGCTCACCAGGGTTGAACACTGAAGCTTTCTTT
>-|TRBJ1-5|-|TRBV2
CASSEGQGVQPQHF
TGTGCCAGCAGTGAAGGGCAGGGAGTTCAGCCCCAGCATTTT
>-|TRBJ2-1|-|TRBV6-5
CASSYVGVRYNEQFF
TGTGCCAGCAGTTACGTGGGAGTCCGTTACAATGAGCAGTTCTTC
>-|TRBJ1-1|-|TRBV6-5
CASNILQRSDTEAFF
TGTGCCAGCAACATTCTACAGCGGAGCGACACTGAAGCTTTCTTT
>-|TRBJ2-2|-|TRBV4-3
CASSQAGQGTGELFF
TGCGCCAGCAGCCAAGCGGGGCAGGGGACCGGGGAGCTGTTTTTT